Listed below are T cell receptor beta chains from one sample, sequenced in a study of blood T cells in healthy people across ages. TCRdb analysed the 5' RACE reads with MiXCR anew, one entry per CDR3 protein. Of over 500,000 distinct CDR3 sequences listed, 40% to 65% are singletons. Sequencing was performed on blood. Source of these receptors: a woman aged 80 or over in good health. The CDR3 runs from the conserved cysteine through the conserved F or W. A D gene is named only where the DNA matches it firmly. Rows may omit the clone size; those that give it use once, few, many or a size class.

V gene: TRBV29-1; D gene: .; clone size: .; J gene: TRBJ2-1; CDR3 protein: CSVERLLASNEQFF; CDR3 DNA: TGCAGCGTTGAAAGGTTACTAGCATCCAATGAGCAGTTCTTC
V gene: TRBV6-5; D gene: .; clone size: .; J gene: TRBJ2-3; CDR3 protein: CASSQGPHTDTQYF; CDR3 DNA: TGTGCCAGCAGTCAGGGCCCCCACACAGATACGCAGTATTTT
V gene: TRBV4-2; D gene: .; clone size: many; J gene: TRBJ2-6; CDR3 protein: CASSQEVGSGANVLTF; CDR3 DNA: TGTGCCAGCAGCCAAGAAGTAGGGTCTGGGGCCAACGTCCTGACTTTC
V gene: TRBV4-2; D gene: TRBD1; clone size: .; J gene: TRBJ1-6; CDR3 protein: CASSQRQGADSPLHF; CDR3 DNA: TGTGCCAGCAGCCAGAGACAGGGGGCAGACTCACCCCTCCACTTT
V gene: TRBV7-2; D gene: .; clone size: .; J gene: TRBJ2-7; CDR3 protein: CASSRTGTASSYEQYF; CDR3 DNA: TGTGCCAGCAGCCGTACCGGGACCGCCAGCTCCTACGAGCAGTACTTC
V gene: TRBV6-5; D gene: .; clone size: .; J gene: TRBJ1-5; CDR3 protein: CASKSGPATQKPQHF; CDR3 DNA: TGTGCCAGCAAGAGTGGGCCAGCTACCCAAAAGCCCCAGCATTTT
V gene: TRBV10-3; D gene: TRBD2; clone size: few; J gene: TRBJ2-3; CDR3 protein: CAISLVAGNTDTQYF; CDR3 DNA: TGTGCCATCTCCTTGGTAGCGGGCAATACAGATACGCAGTATTTT
V gene: TRBV5-1; D gene: .; clone size: many; J gene: TRBJ2-7; CDR3 protein: CASSFDGSSYEQYF; CDR3 DNA: TGCGCCAGCAGCTTTGACGGTAGCTCCTACGAGCAGTACTTC
V gene: TRBV14; D gene: TRBD2; clone size: many; J gene: TRBJ2-3; CDR3 protein: CASSHFTSGRFNTDTQYF; CDR3 DNA: TGTGCCAGCAGCCATTTTACTAGCGGGAGGTTCAACACAGATACGCAGTATTTT
V gene: TRBV20-1; D gene: TRBD2; clone size: .; J gene: TRBJ2-7; CDR3 protein: CSARDYQSGRVHEQYF; CDR3 DNA: TGCAGTGCTAGAGATTATCAAAGCGGGAGGGTCCACGAGCAGTACTTC
V gene: TRBV2; D gene: .; clone size: many; J gene: TRBJ2-1; CDR3 protein: CASTKGGVFEQFF; CDR3 DNA: TGTGCCAGCACCAAAGGGGGGGTATTCGAGCAGTTCTTC
V gene: TRBV28; D gene: .; clone size: .; J gene: TRBJ1-5; CDR3 protein: CASRVNREGDQPQHF; CDR3 DNA: TGTGCCAGCAGGGTTAACAGGGAGGGGGATCAGCCCCAGCATTTT
V gene: TRBV20-1; D gene: TRBD1; clone size: .; J gene: TRBJ2-7; CDR3 protein: CSAMTGGTYEQYF; CDR3 DNA: TGCAGTGCTATGACAGGGGGAACCTACGAGCAGTACTTC
V gene: TRBV14; D gene: .; clone size: .; J gene: TRBJ2-7; CDR3 protein: CASRPTGSYEQYF; CDR3 DNA: TGTGCCAGCCGTCCCACAGGTTCCTACGAGCAGTACTTC
V gene: TRBV4-3; D gene: TRBD1; clone size: .; J gene: TRBJ2-5; CDR3 protein: CASSQDGAGGTETQYF; CDR3 DNA: TGCGCCAGCAGCCAAGATGGGGCAGGGGGTACAGAGACCCAGTACTTC
V gene: TRBV7-8; D gene: TRBD2; clone size: .; J gene: TRBJ2-3; CDR3 protein: CASSYTGTSINTQYF; CDR3 DNA: TGTGCCAGCAGCTACACCGGGACTAGTATCAATACGCAGTATTTT
V gene: TRBV7-2; D gene: TRBD1; clone size: many; J gene: TRBJ2-7; CDR3 protein: CASSFKPGQPYEQYF; CDR3 DNA: TGTGCCAGCAGCTTCAAACCGGGACAGCCCTACGAGCAGTACTTC
V gene: TRBV24-1; D gene: TRBD1; clone size: .; J gene: TRBJ2-3; CDR3 protein: CATSDAAGGPSTDTQYF; CDR3 DNA: TGTGCCACCAGTGATGCCGCAGGGGGCCCGAGCACAGATACGCAGTATTTT
V gene: TRBV27; D gene: TRBD1; clone size: .; J gene: TRBJ2-5; CDR3 protein: CASGSRQGALQETQYF; CDR3 DNA: TGTGCCAGCGGTTCGCGACAGGGGGCTCTCCAAGAGACCCAGTACTTC
V gene: TRBV5-1; D gene: TRBD1; clone size: .; J gene: TRBJ1-2; CDR3 protein: CASSSITGTGDGYTF; CDR3 DNA: TGCGCCAGCAGCTCTATTACCGGGACAGGAGACGGCTACACCTTC
V gene: TRBV28; D gene: TRBD1; clone size: .; J gene: TRBJ1-5; CDR3 protein: CASSLAQGARNQPQHF; CDR3 DNA: TGTGCCAGCAGCCTCGCCCAGGGGGCTCGGAATCAGCCCCAGCATTTT
V gene: TRBV9; D gene: .; clone size: many; J gene: TRBJ2-1; CDR3 protein: CASSVAKGGAGEQFF; CDR3 DNA: TGTGCCAGCAGCGTAGCCAAGGGGGGGGCAGGTGAGCAGTTCTTC
V gene: TRBV29-1; D gene: .; clone size: .; J gene: TRBJ2-6; CDR3 protein: CSVEGTGANVLTF; CDR3 DNA: TGCAGCGTTGAGGGGACTGGGGCCAACGTCCTGACTTTC
V gene: TRBV10-3; D gene: TRBD2; clone size: .; J gene: TRBJ2-3; CDR3 protein: CAISKQRGGRTDTQYF; CDR3 DNA: TGTGCCATCAGTAAGCAGCGGGGGGGCCGCACAGATACGCAGTATTTT
V gene: TRBV19; D gene: .; clone size: many; J gene: TRBJ1-2; CDR3 protein: CASSIATTRDYGYTF; CDR3 DNA: TGTGCCAGTAGTATAGCAACGACTCGGGACTATGGCTACACCTTC
V gene: TRBV5-1; D gene: TRBD1; clone size: few; J gene: TRBJ1-4; CDR3 protein: CASSFAGTDEKLFF; CDR3 DNA: TGCGCCAGCAGCTTCGCAGGGACAGATGAAAAACTGTTTTTT
V gene: TRBV5-1; D gene: TRBD2; clone size: .; J gene: TRBJ2-3; CDR3 protein: CASSPLGLAGGPWTDTQYF; CDR3 DNA: TGCGCCAGCAGCCCCCTGGGGCTAGCGGGGGGGCCGTGGACAGATACGCAGTATTTT
V gene: TRBV5-1; D gene: .; clone size: .; J gene: TRBJ1-3; CDR3 protein: CASSLDTGRSGNTIYF; CDR3 DNA: TGCGCCAGCAGCTTGGACACAGGGCGCTCTGGAAACACCATATATTTT
V gene: TRBV20-1; D gene: TRBD2; clone size: once; J gene: TRBJ2-1; CDR3 protein: CSGVAGGYNEQFF; CDR3 DNA: TGCAGTGGGGTAGCGGGAGGGTACAATGAGCAGTTCTTC
V gene: TRBV29-1; D gene: TRBD2; clone size: .; J gene: TRBJ2-1; CDR3 protein: CSVLGLAGVKGYNEQFF; CDR3 DNA: TGCAGCGTGCTGGGACTAGCGGGAGTAAAGGGATACAATGAGCAGTTCTTC
V gene: TRBV15; D gene: .; clone size: .; J gene: TRBJ2-1; CDR3 protein: CATSRGEGHSDNEQFF; CDR3 DNA: TGTGCCACCAGCAGAGGAGAGGGCCACAGTGACAATGAGCAGTTCTTC
V gene: TRBV27; D gene: TRBD2; clone size: once; J gene: TRBJ2-3; CDR3 protein: CASSSGGAGEDTQYF; CDR3 DNA: TGTGCCAGCAGTTCCGGGGGAGCGGGAGAGGATACGCAGTATTTT
V gene: TRBV3-1; D gene: .; clone size: many; J gene: TRBJ2-1; CDR3 protein: CASRIRGNEQFF; CDR3 DNA: TGTGCCAGCAGGATCAGAGGAAATGAGCAGTTCTTC
V gene: TRBV7-2; D gene: .; clone size: .; J gene: TRBJ1-2; CDR3 protein: CASSRETASYGYTF; CDR3 DNA: TGTGCCAGCAGCCGCGAAACAGCTTCCTATGGCTACACCTTC
V gene: TRBV27; D gene: TRBD2; clone size: once; J gene: TRBJ2-3; CDR3 protein: CASSFVAGGSSAGPDTQYF; CDR3 DNA: TGTGCCAGCAGTTTCGTAGCCGGGGGGTCTAGCGCGGGCCCAGATACGCAGTATTTT
V gene: TRBV2; D gene: .; clone size: .; J gene: TRBJ2-5; CDR3 protein: CASSEGSAETQYF; CDR3 DNA: TGTGCCAGCAGTGAAGGGAGCGCTGAGACCCAGTACTTC
V gene: TRBV7-9; D gene: .; clone size: .; J gene: TRBJ2-2; CDR3 protein: CASSPSPFRELFF; CDR3 DNA: TGTGCCAGCAGCCCGAGTCCCTTTAGGGAGCTGTTTTTT
V gene: TRBV24-1; D gene: .; clone size: many; J gene: TRBJ2-1; CDR3 protein: CATESPGVRNEQFF; CDR3 DNA: TGTGCCACGGAGAGTCCAGGGGTTCGCAATGAGCAGTTCTTC
V gene: TRBV18; D gene: .; clone size: few; J gene: TRBJ2-7; CDR3 protein: CASSDGIENEQYF; CDR3 DNA: TGTGCCAGCTCAGACGGGATCGAGAATGAGCAGTACTTC
V gene: TRBV12-3/TRBV12-4; D gene: .; clone size: .; J gene: TRBJ1-1; CDR3 protein: CASSRASRNTEAFF; CDR3 DNA: TGTGCCAGCAGCCGGGCCTCTAGAAACACTGAAGCTTTCTTT
V gene: TRBV7-2; D gene: TRBD2; clone size: .; J gene: TRBJ2-1; CDR3 protein: CASSKRGGGYNEQFF; CDR3 DNA: TGTGCCAGCAGCAAACGCGGGGGGGGCTACAATGAGCAGTTCTTC
V gene: TRBV16; D gene: TRBD1; clone size: .; J gene: TRBJ1-5; CDR3 protein: CASSQLRDSYQPQHF; CDR3 DNA: TGTGCCAGCAGCCAACTACGGGACAGTTATCAGCCCCAGCATTTT
V gene: TRBV10-3; D gene: .; clone size: .; J gene: TRBJ1-1; CDR3 protein: CAISVRVWDTEAFF; CDR3 DNA: TGTGCCATCAGTGTGAGGGTCTGGGACACTGAAGCTTTCTTT
V gene: TRBV6-1; D gene: .; clone size: .; J gene: TRBJ2-5; CDR3 protein: CASSEGQVAPETQYF; CDR3 DNA: TGTGCCAGCAGTGAAGGACAGGTGGCCCCAGAGACCCAGTACTTC
V gene: TRBV6-5; D gene: .; clone size: many; J gene: TRBJ2-7; CDR3 protein: CASSYSSWQVDTYNEQYF; CDR3 DNA: TGTGCCAGCAGTTACTCGAGTTGGCAAGTTGACACCTACAATGAGCAGTACTTC
V gene: TRBV5-1; D gene: TRBD2; clone size: .; J gene: TRBJ2-7; CDR3 protein: CASHRTSGSYEQYF; CDR3 DNA: TGCGCCAGCCATCGGACTAGCGGTTCCTACGAGCAGTACTTC
V gene: TRBV3-1; D gene: .; clone size: .; J gene: TRBJ1-1; CDR3 protein: CASSQDRRGSTEAFF; CDR3 DNA: TGTGCCAGCAGCCAAGATAGGCGGGGGTCGACTGAAGCTTTCTTT
V gene: TRBV7-3; D gene: .; clone size: .; J gene: TRBJ2-5; CDR3 protein: CASSPIPGVKTQYF; CDR3 DNA: TGTGCCAGCAGCCCCATCCCGGGTGTAAAGACCCAGTACTTC
V gene: TRBV12-3/TRBV12-4; D gene: .; clone size: .; J gene: TRBJ2-1; CDR3 protein: CASSPPGLHNEQFF; CDR3 DNA: TGTGCCAGCAGTCCTCCGGGACTCCACAATGAGCAGTTCTTC
V gene: TRBV5-6; D gene: TRBD2; clone size: many; J gene: TRBJ2-3; CDR3 protein: CASSHRLAKADTQYF; CDR3 DNA: TGTGCCAGCAGCCACAGACTAGCGAAGGCAGATACGCAGTATTTT
V gene: TRBV27; D gene: TRBD2; clone size: once; J gene: TRBJ2-1; CDR3 protein: CASRLAGFFDGEQFF; CDR3 DNA: TGTGCCAGTCGACTAGCGGGGTTCTTCGACGGTGAGCAGTTCTTC
V gene: TRBV28; D gene: .; clone size: .; J gene: TRBJ1-2; CDR3 protein: CASSPGQPNYGYTF; CDR3 DNA: TGTGCCAGCAGTCCCGGACAGCCTAACTATGGCTACACCTTC
V gene: TRBV18; D gene: TRBD1; clone size: .; J gene: TRBJ2-7; CDR3 protein: CASSPEGGYYEQYF; CDR3 DNA: TGTGCCAGCTCACCAGAAGGGGGCTACTACGAGCAGTACTTC
V gene: TRBV30; D gene: TRBD2; clone size: .; J gene: TRBJ2-4; CDR3 protein: CAWSPPGGDKNIQYF; CDR3 DNA: TGTGCCTGGAGTCCCCCGGGAGGGGACAAAAACATTCAGTACTTC
V gene: TRBV20-1; D gene: TRBD1; clone size: .; J gene: TRBJ1-1; CDR3 protein: CSAGGDRVNTEAFF; CDR3 DNA: TGCAGTGCCGGGGGGGACAGGGTTAACACTGAAGCTTTCTTT
V gene: TRBV20-1; D gene: TRBD1; clone size: many; J gene: TRBJ1-5; CDR3 protein: CSARGTGVGQPQHF; CDR3 DNA: TGCAGTGCCCGGGGGACAGGGGTTGGTCAGCCCCAGCATTTT